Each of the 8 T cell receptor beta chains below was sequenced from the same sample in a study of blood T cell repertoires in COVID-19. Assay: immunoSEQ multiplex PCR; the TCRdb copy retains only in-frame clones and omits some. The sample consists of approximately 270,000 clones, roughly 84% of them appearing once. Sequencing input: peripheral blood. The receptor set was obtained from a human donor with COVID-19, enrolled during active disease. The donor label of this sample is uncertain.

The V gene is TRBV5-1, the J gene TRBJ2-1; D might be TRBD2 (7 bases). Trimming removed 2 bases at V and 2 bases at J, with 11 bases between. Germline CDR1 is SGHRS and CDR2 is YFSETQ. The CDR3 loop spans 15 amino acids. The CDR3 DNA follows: TGCGCCAGCAGCTTCAGCGGGGACACCTACAATGAGCAGTTCTTC. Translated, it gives CASSFSGDTYNEQFF.

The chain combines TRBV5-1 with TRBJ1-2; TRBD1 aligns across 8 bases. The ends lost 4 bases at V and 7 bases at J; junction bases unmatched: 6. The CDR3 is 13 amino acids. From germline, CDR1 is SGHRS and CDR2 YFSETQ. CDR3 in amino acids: CASSPGGAAGYTF. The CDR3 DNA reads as TGCGCCAGCAGCCCAGGGGGCGCGGCTGGCTACACCTTC.

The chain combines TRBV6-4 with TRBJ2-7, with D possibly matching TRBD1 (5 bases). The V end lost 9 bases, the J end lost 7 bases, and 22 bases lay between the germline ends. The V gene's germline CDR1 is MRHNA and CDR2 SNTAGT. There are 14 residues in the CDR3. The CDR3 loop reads CASRSHLGAAEQYF. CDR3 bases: TGTGCCAGTAGATCCCATCTTGGGGCAGCTGAGCAGTACTTC.

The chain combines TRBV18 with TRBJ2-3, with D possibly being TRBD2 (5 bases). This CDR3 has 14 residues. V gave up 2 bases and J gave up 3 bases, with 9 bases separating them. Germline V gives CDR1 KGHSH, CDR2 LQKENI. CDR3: CASSPAGVTDTQYF. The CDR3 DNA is TGTGCCAGCTCACCAGCCGGGGTTACAGATACGCAGTATTTT.

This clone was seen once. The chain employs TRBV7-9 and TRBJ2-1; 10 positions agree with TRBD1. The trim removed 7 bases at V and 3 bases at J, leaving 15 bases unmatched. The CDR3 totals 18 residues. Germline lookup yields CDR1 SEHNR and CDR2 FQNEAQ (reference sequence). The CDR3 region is CASTDLDRGRFVYNEQFF. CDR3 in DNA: TGTGCCAGCACCGACCTCGACAGGGGGCGCTTCGTCTACAATGAGCAGTTCTTC.

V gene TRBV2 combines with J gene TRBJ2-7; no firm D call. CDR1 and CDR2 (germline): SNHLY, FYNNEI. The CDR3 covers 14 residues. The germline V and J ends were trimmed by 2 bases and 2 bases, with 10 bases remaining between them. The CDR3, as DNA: TGTGCCAGCAGTGAATTGGCGGTCCCCTACGAGCAGTACTTC. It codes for CASSELAVPYEQYF.

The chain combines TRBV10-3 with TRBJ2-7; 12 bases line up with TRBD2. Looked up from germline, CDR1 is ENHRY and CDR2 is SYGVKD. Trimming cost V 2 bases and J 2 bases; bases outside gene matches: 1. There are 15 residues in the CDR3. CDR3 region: CAISEGLAGPYEQYF. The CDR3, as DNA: TGTGCCATCAGTGAGGGACTAGCGGGACCCTACGAGCAGTACTTC.

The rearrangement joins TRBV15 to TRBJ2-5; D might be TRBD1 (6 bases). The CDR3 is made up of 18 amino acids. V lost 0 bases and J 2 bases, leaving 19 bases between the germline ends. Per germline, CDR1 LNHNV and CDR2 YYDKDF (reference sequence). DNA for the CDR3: TGTGCCACCAGCAGAGATACGTCTGGACAGCAACGGCAAGAGACCCAGTACTTC. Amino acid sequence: CATSRDTSGQQRQETQYF.